The source of this T cell receptor beta chain is a study of T cells in Graves' hyperthyroidism and ophthalmopathy. Findings and caveats of the study: The model predicted ophthalmopathy a median around 6.5 months before onset. Blood also held most thyroid clonotypes expanded beyond 0.001.

Researchers amplified the TCR beta CDR3 regions from RNA transcripts. Initially, a first-round RT-PCR of the TCR CDR3 employed the HTBI primer set. TCRdb reprocessed the multiplex PCR reads with MiXCR, giving one entry per CDR3 protein. Among more than 350,000 distinct CDR3 sequences listed, 17% were seen once. On this clonotype itself: Its target is unknown.

Trimming pared 5 bases from V and 4 bases from J, leaving 11 bases between. The CDR3 is made up of 14 amino acids. The germline CDR1 and CDR2 sequences are SGHVS and FQNEAQ. Orbital computed tomography, thyroid ultrasound, serum thyroxine and TRAb, and clinical symptoms together informed the diagnoses. Fresh peripheral blood, roughly 10 ml, was the source of the PBMCs. The chain recombines TRBV7-8 with TRBJ1-4; D possibly corresponds to TRBD1 (6 bases). The sequence was collected from a woman aged 30 to 39 with Graves' hyperthyroidism that later progressed to Graves' ophthalmopathy. The source material was blood. DNA for the CDR3: TGTGCCAGCAGCCAGGGGCTGGTTAATGAAAAACTGTTTTTT. Protein: CASSQGLVNEKLFF.